These 27 T cell receptor beta chains came from one sample sequenced in a study of blood T cells in healthy people across ages. Sample-barcoded 5' priming and a J-beta primer mix drove a second PCR of roughly 7 to 11 cycles. TCRdb reprocessed the 5' RACE reads with MiXCR, giving one entry per CDR3 protein. The table has approximately 900,000 distinct CDR3 sequences, 25% to 30% seen once; the top ten hold roughly a tenth. These data also formed part of another study, on T cells of mothers and their children.

The sample consisted of blood. The source is a woman between 40 and 50 years old in good health.

The V gene is TRBV28, the J gene TRBJ1-1; no clear D. The CDR3 is 16 amino acids. Per the germline V gene, CDR1 is MDHEN and CDR2 is SYDVKM. The ends were cut back, 4 bases at V and 0 bases at J, with 15 bases in the middle. This CDR3 reads CASSSLLQSVNTEAFF. The DNA for the CDR3 is TGTGCCAGCAGTTCCCTACTTCAGTCCGTGAACACTGAAGCTTTCTTT. Full variable domain (rest looked up from reference TRBV28 and TRBJ1-1): DVKVTQSSRYLVKRTGEKVFLECVQDMDHENMFWYRQDPGLGLRLIYFSYDVKMKEKGDIPEGYSVSREKKERFSLILESASTNQTSMYLCASSSLLQSVNTEAFFGQGTRLTVV.

This clonotype came up many times. The V gene is TRBV29-1, the J gene TRBJ2-7; the match to TRBD2 covers 10 bases. V was pared by 7 bases and J by 4 bases, with 10 bases of the junction left unmatched. This CDR3 is 14 amino acids long. The germline V gene has CDR1 SQVTM and CDR2 ANQGSEA. The CDR3 sequence is CSGGRLAGVYEQYF. CDR3 sequence (DNA): TGCAGCGGGGGAAGGCTAGCGGGGGTTTACGAGCAGTACTTC.

V usage is TRBV7-9 and J usage is TRBJ1-2; weak D call: TRBD1 (6 bases). This CDR3 has 16 residues. V shed 1 base and J shed 4 bases, with 16 bases lying between them. Germline V gives CDR1 SEHNR, CDR2 FQNEAQ (reference sequence). Here the CDR3 reads CASSLVDSGDLYGYTF. CDR3 DNA sequence: TGTGCCAGCAGCTTAGTGGATTCAGGGGACCTCTATGGCTACACCTTC.

This clonotype was seen a few times. The chain recombines TRBV7-2 with TRBJ2-1; 10 bases are a match to TRBD2. The J segment lost 4 bases and the V segment lost 5 bases, leaving 8 bases of the junction unmatched. This CDR3 comprises 16 residues. Germline V gene data show CDR1 as SGHTA and CDR2 as FQGNSA. In DNA form, the CDR3 reads TGTGCCAGCAGCCGGCTTACTAGCGGGGTGTACAATGAGCAGTTCTTC. It encodes CASSRLTSGVYNEQFF.

This rearrangement joins TRBV28 to TRBJ1-1; a weak D match, TRBD1 (6 bases). The germline V gene encodes CDR1 MDHEN and CDR2 SYDVKM. Trimming left V 2 bases short and J 7 bases short, with 8 bases between. The CDR3 consists of 12 residues. The CDR3 nucleotides are TGTGCCAGCAGTTTAGGACAGTATGAAGCTTTCTTT. Amino acids: CASSLGQYEAFF.

V gene TRBV15 combines with J gene TRBJ2-7; 11 nucleotides align to TRBD2. CDR1 is LNHNV, CDR2 YYDKDF, per germline (reference sequence). The CDR3 spans 15 residues. J gave up 4 bases and V 1 base, and 3 bases lay outside the gene matches. CDR3: CATSRGGLAAYEQYF. In DNA form, the CDR3 reads TGTGCCACCAGCAGAGGGGGACTAGCGGCTTACGAGCAGTACTTC.

This clonotype was observed a handful of times. J is TRBJ1-1 and V is TRBV7-3; D is uncertain. Trimming pared 1 base from V and 1 base from J, leaving 7 bases between. The CDR3 is made up of 14 amino acids. Germline loops: CDR1 SGHTA, CDR2 FQGTGA. CDR3 nucleotides: TGTGCCAGCAGCTTAATCGGCAGGAACACTGAAGCTTTCTTT. As protein: CASSLIGRNTEAFF.

J is TRBJ2-7 and V is TRBV7-2, with 10 bases matching TRBD2. This CDR3 contains 15 residues. The V gene end was trimmed by 3 bases and the J gene end by 6 bases; junction bases not matched to a gene: 8. Germline V gene lookup returns CDR1 SGHTA and CDR2 FQGNSA. The CDR3 is CASSLGAGGLGEQYF. CDR3 bases: TGTGCCAGCAGCTTGGGAGCGGGGGGGCTCGGCGAGCAGTACTTC.

There are a few counts of this clonotype. The J gene is TRBJ1-1, the V gene TRBV7-6; unclear D gene. Germline values: CDR1 SGHVS, CDR2 FNYEAQ. V was trimmed by 3 bases and J by 4 bases, leaving 12 bases between them. This CDR3 is 14 amino acids long. The DNA for the CDR3 is TGTGCCAGCAGCTTCGGGCTACAGAGCACTGAAGCTTTCTTT. The encoded protein is CASSFGLQSTEAFF.

This clonotype was detected many times. Here the CDR3 reads CASSLGDGQYF. The CDR3 bases are TGTGCCAGCAGTTTAGGAGACGGGCAGTACTTC. The chain is built from TRBV12-3 or TRBV12-4 and TRBJ2-5; unclear D gene. Trimming stripped 1 base from V and 11 bases from J, with 8 bases between. The CDR3 has 11 amino acids.

The chain links TRBV7-9 to TRBJ1-1; TRBD1 might be the D (5 bases). This CDR3 is 14 amino acids long. With 5 bases removed from V and 0 bases from J, the gap between germline ends came to 10 bases. Germline loops: CDR1 SEHNR, CDR2 FQNEAQ (reference sequence). The CDR3 DNA is TGTGCCAGCAGCCAGACAGCGGTGAACACTGAAGCTTTCTTT. The encoded protein is CASSQTAVNTEAFF. The entire variable domain, with the rest obtained from reference TRBV7-9 and TRBJ1-1, is as follows: DTGVSQNPRHKITKRGQNVTFRCDPISEHNRLYWYRQTLGQGPEFLTYFQNEAQLEKSRLLSDRFSAERPKGSFSTLEIQRTEQGDSAMYLCASSQTAVNTEAFFGQGTRLTVV.

This clonotype was counted a few times. The chain uses TRBV5-1 and TRBJ1-2, with unresolved D. There are 13 residues in the CDR3. Germline V gives CDR1 SGHRS, CDR2 YFSETQ. Trimming stripped 0 bases from V and 4 bases from J, with 7 bases between. CDR3 in amino acids: CASSLDIAYGYTF. The DNA for the CDR3 is TGCGCCAGCAGCTTGGATATTGCCTATGGCTACACCTTC. Full variable domain (rest looked up from reference TRBV5-1 and TRBJ1-2): KAGVTQTPRYLIKTRGQQVTLSCSPISGHRSVSWYQQTPGQGLQFLFEYFSETQRNKGNFPGRFSGRQFSNSRSEMNVSTLELGDSALYLCASSLDIAYGYTFGSGTRLTVV.

This rearrangement joins TRBV5-1 to TRBJ2-7; 8 nucleotides match TRBD1. The ends lost 4 bases at V and 7 bases at J; junction bases unmatched: 13. CDR3 size: 15 residues. CDR1 is SGHRS and CDR2 is YFSETQ in the germline V gene. This CDR3 is CASSAGTGHATEQYF. CDR3 in DNA: TGCGCCAGCAGCGCGGGGACAGGACACGCCACAGAGCAGTACTTC. The entire variable domain, with the rest obtained from reference TRBV5-1 and TRBJ2-7, is as follows: KAGVTQTPRYLIKTRGQQVTLSCSPISGHRSVSWYQQTPGQGLQFLFEYFSETQRNKGNFPGRFSGRQFSNSRSEMNVSTLELGDSALYLCASSAGTGHATEQYFGPGTRLTVT.

CDR3 nucleotide sequence: TGTGCCAGCAGTGAATTGGGGGGCTCCTACAATGAGCAGTTCTTC. It encodes CASSELGGSYNEQFF. The chain links TRBV25-1 to TRBJ2-1, with a tentative D call TRBD2 (6 bases). The V and J ends lost 1 base and 0 bases respectively, with 7 bases between them. CDR3 size: 15 residues. Germline V gene data show CDR1 as MGHDK and CDR2 as SYGVNS.

This clonotype was observed a few times. This sequence joins TRBV28 and TRBJ1-3, with 7 nucleotides matching TRBD1. With V trimmed by 6 bases and J by 2 bases, 7 bases remained unmatched. Germline values: CDR1 MDHEN, CDR2 SYDVKM. The CDR3 loop spans 15 amino acids. The CDR3 is CASSPDRVAGNTIYF. In DNA form, the CDR3 reads TGTGCCAGCAGCCCCGACAGGGTAGCTGGAAACACCATATATTTT.

This chain joins TRBV6-6 and TRBJ1-5; 10 bases match TRBD1. Germline CDR1 reads MNHNY; CDR2 reads SVGAGI (reference sequence). J lost 6 bases, V lost 4 bases, and 9 bases had no gene match. This CDR3 is built from 16 residues. CDR3 residues: CASSSTGGHRGQPQHF. Here the CDR3 DNA reads TGTGCCAGCAGTTCGACAGGGGGCCACCGAGGTCAGCCCCAGCATTTT.

This rearrangement joins TRBV7-2 to TRBJ1-2; D might be TRBD1 (5 bases). Per the germline V gene, CDR1 is SGHTA and CDR2 is FQGNSA. Between the trimmed V and J ends, which lost 5 bases and 4 bases, there was a span of 11 bases. The CDR3 consists of 13 residues. CDR3 residues: CASSGAASYGYTF. CDR3 nucleotides: TGTGCCAGCAGCGGGGCAGCTAGCTATGGCTACACCTTC.

J is TRBJ1-5 and V is TRBV3-1; TRBD1 might be the D (5 bases). V was cut by 1 base and J by 8 bases, with 15 bases left in between. This CDR3 spans 15 amino acids. Germline values: CDR1 LGHDT, CDR2 YNNKEL (reference sequence). CDR3 residues: CASSQGLGGGEPQHF. The CDR3 bases are TGTGCCAGCAGCCAAGGGTTAGGCGGAGGGGAGCCCCAGCATTTT. The full variable domain, with the rest looked up from reference TRBV3-1 and TRBJ1-5, is DTAVSQTPKYLVTQMGNDKSIKCEQNLGHDTMYWYKQDSKKFLKIMFSYNNKELIINETVPNRFSPKSPDKAHLNLHINSLELGDSAVYFCASSQGLGGGEPQHFGDGTRLSIL.

This clonotype was counted a few times. The chain couples TRBV4-1 to TRBJ2-7; D is uncertain. The CDR3 consists of 15 residues. In germline, CDR1 is MGHRA, CDR2 YSYEKL. V was clipped by 1 base and J by 2 bases, with 12 bases between them. CDR3 amino acids: CASSQATTLTYEQYF. The CDR3 region has the DNA TGCGCCAGCAGCCAAGCGACGACGCTTACCTACGAGCAGTACTTC.

V and J are TRBV28 and TRBJ2-4, with a possible D match to TRBD2 (7 bases). The assigned J gene may be wrong: the sequence end matches TRBJ2-7 better. Germline lookup yields CDR1 MDHEN and CDR2 SYDVKM. The CDR3 is made up of 14 amino acids. The CDR3 reads CASRRFGGPLEQYF. In DNA form, the CDR3 reads TGTGCCAGCAGGCGCTTCGGGGGGCCTCTCGAGCAGTACTTC.

The J gene is TRBJ1-4, the V gene TRBV6-1; no firm D call. V was trimmed by 2 bases and J by 8 bases, leaving 12 bases between them. Germline-derived CDR1 and CDR2 are MNHNS and SASEGT. This CDR3 has 14 amino acids. CDR3 sequence (DNA): TGTGCCAGCAGTGAAACTATGCCGGGGGAAAAACTGTTTTTT. This encodes CASSETMPGEKLFF.

The DNA of the CDR3 is TGTGCCAGCAGTTCCCTCTTGGGCAGGGGGTCCTCCCTCTCTGGGGCCAACGTCCTGACTTTC. Translating it yields CASSSLLGRGSSLSGANVLTF. The V call is TRBV28, the J call TRBJ2-6; 7 nucleotides match TRBD1. Germline V CDR1 and CDR2: MDHEN, SYDVKM. V shed 4 bases and J 0 bases; nucleotides not matched to a gene: 18. The CDR3 covers 21 residues.

The V and J genes are TRBV20-1 and TRBJ2-7, with D maybe TRBD1 (6 bases). The germline V and J ends were trimmed by 0 bases and 0 bases, with 18 bases remaining between them. Germline V gene data show CDR1 as DFQATT and CDR2 as SNEGSKA (reference sequence). This CDR3 is built from 17 residues. The chain's CDR3 is CSARDNRNREHSYEQYF. In DNA form, the CDR3 reads TGCAGTGCTAGAGATAATCGGAACAGGGAGCACTCCTACGAGCAGTACTTC.

As for this clonotype: This may be a read error: a much more frequent sequence differs by one nucleotide. J is TRBJ2-1 and V is TRBV6-5; D is unclear. The CDR3 runs to 15 residues. From germline, CDR1 is MNHEY and CDR2 SVGAGI. The CDR3 nucleotides are TGTACCAGCAGTTACAGATTCAACTCCTACAATGAGCAGTTCTTC. As protein: CTSSYRFNSYNEQFF.

A few counts support this clonotype. The rearrangement uses TRBV2 and TRBJ1-6; possible D gene TRBD1, 5 bases. There are 14 residues in the CDR3. V gave up 1 base and J gave up 13 bases, with 14 bases separating them. CDR1 and CDR2 (germline): SNHLY, FYNNEI. This chain's CDR3 is CASSEGARGNPLHF. In DNA form, the CDR3 reads TGTGCCAGCAGTGAAGGAGCAAGGGGTAATCCCCTCCACTTT.

This clonotype was seen a handful of times. This chain uses TRBV5-1 with TRBJ2-4; the D gene is possibly TRBD1 (6 bases). Trimming took 1 base from V and 9 from J, leaving 17 bases between them. CDR3 length: 15 amino acids. Per the germline V gene, CDR1 is SGHRS and CDR2 is YFSETQ. CDR3 residues: CASSLRSGDGAIQYF. Written as DNA, the CDR3 is TGCGCCAGCAGCTTGCGGTCAGGGGACGGGGCCATTCAGTACTTC. The variable domain in full, completed from reference TRBV5-1 and TRBJ2-4, reads KAGVTQTPRYLIKTRGQQVTLSCSPISGHRSVSWYQQTPGQGLQFLFEYFSETQRNKGNFPGRFSGRQFSNSRSEMNVSTLELGDSALYLCASSLRSGDGAIQYFGAGTRLSVL.

This rearrangement joins TRBV20-1 to TRBJ1-5, with 8 bases lining up with TRBD1. Germline CDR1 reads DFQATT; CDR2 reads SNEGSKA (reference sequence). This CDR3 spans 14 amino acids. V was clipped by 6 bases and J by 9 bases; unmatched bases: 13. CDR3 coding DNA: TGCAGTGCGAGTACAGGGGGTGGAAGAGGGCCCCAGCATTTT. Protein sequence: CSASTGGGRGPQHF.